This T cell receptor (beta chain) originates from a study of radiotherapy plus CTLA-4 blockade in lung cancer. Study results and limitations: The study found tumor-derived TCR clones expanded in blood after radiotherapy plus ipilimumab.

Regarding this clone: Its antigen is undetermined.

Sequencing was performed with immunoSEQ multiplex PCR; in TCRdb, only in-frame clones are kept and a portion is missing. The sample holds over 50,000 clones, roughly three quarters seen once. The germline V and J ends were trimmed by 7 bases and 4 bases, with 13 bases remaining between them. Germline V gene data show CDR1 as MNHNS and CDR2 as SASEGT. The CDR3 spans 13 residues. Material: peripheral blood, obtained from a patient treated with radiotherapy plus ipilimumab. This chain joins TRBV6-1 and TRBJ1-1; no clear D gene. The clonotype originates from a human donor with non-small cell lung cancer who had a partial response to radiotherapy plus ipilimumab. Here the CDR3 reads CASTAGSSTEAFF. CDR3 DNA sequence: TGTGCCAGCACGGCGGGATCCAGCACTGAAGCTTTCTTT.